This T cell receptor (beta chain) stems from a study of cytomegalovirus exposure and HLA in healthy donors. V lost 5 bases to trimming and J lost 3 bases; unmatched junction nucleotides: 9. The CDR3 has 15 amino acids. Germline V gene lookup returns CDR1 MNHNY and CDR2 SVGAGI (reference sequence). This clone was observed a few times. Its matching antigen is unknown. Overall study findings and caveats: The authors assumed roughly uniform sequencing depth across donors for presence/absence analyses. Cytomegalovirus association was listed for 170 or so TCR beta chains. Specificity for CMV antigens was confirmed in vitro for a few of the CMV-associated chains. Among donors in an Asian-associated ancestry cluster, a later analysis reportedly found fewer N-insertions than the roughly 670-donor mean.

It was with 60 Vbeta and 13 Jbeta primers that the PCR ran. Generated by immunoSEQ multiplex PCR, the TCRdb table keeps only in-frame clones and is missing some. The sample shows about 190,000 clones, more than 75% of them seen only once. The clonotype comes from a woman under 30 in good health and CMV-seronegative. The rearrangement uses TRBV6-6 and TRBJ1-1, with 7 positions matching TRBD1. The sample comprised PBMCs. The CDR3 nucleotides read TGTGCCAGCAGTCTAAGACAGGGTCTGGACACTGAAGCTTTCTTT. Residues: CASSLRQGLDTEAFF.